The text below deals with one TCR beta chain. Its antigen is undetermined. The germline V gene encodes CDR1 SGHTA and CDR2 FQGNSA. The germline V and J ends were trimmed by 2 bases and 3 bases, with 8 bases remaining between them. The CDR3 runs to 14 residues. The data were obtained in a study of cytomegalovirus exposure and HLA in healthy donors. Study conclusions and caveats: V- and J-gene trimming in TCR beta was tied to a missense DCLRE1C variant by an analysis performed later. The authors listed 150 or so TCR beta chains as cytomegalovirus-associated.

Use of 60 Vbeta and 13 Jbeta primers characterized the PCR. Sequencing was performed with immunoSEQ multiplex PCR; in TCRdb, only in-frame clones are kept and a portion is missing. The repertoire has more than 100,000 clones, roughly four fifths of them found once; the top ten carry roughly 7.8%. The chain couples TRBV7-2 to TRBJ2-1, with D possibly matching TRBD2 (5 bases). The clonotype comes from a woman aged 50 to 60 in good health and CMV-seropositive. The sequenced material came from PBMCs. The CDR3 DNA reads as TGTGCCAGCAGCTTACAAGCGGTCTACAATGAGCAGTTCTTC. This sequence encodes CASSLQAVYNEQFF.